A single sample gave rise to the 4 T cell receptor beta chains below, sequenced in a study of OX40 agonist ivuxolimab in advanced cancers. The method was immunoSEQ multiplex PCR; TCRdb's version includes in-frame clones alone and lacks a portion of them. The sample lists 50,000 to 65,000 clones, 80% to 90% occurring once. This sample comprised CD4+ or CD8+ T cells sorted from blood, obtained in a trial of the OX40 agonist ivuxolimab. Every receptor here comes from an adult with an advanced solid tumor such as melanoma, head and neck, liver or kidney cancer.

The chain couples TRBV6-5 to TRBJ1-5; D is uncertain. Trimming removed 6 bases from V and 7 bases from J, with 13 bases in between. The germline V gene encodes CDR1 MNHEY and CDR2 SVGAGI. The length of the CDR3 is 13 residues. The CDR3 sequence is CASRAQTSQPQHF. The CDR3 bases are TGTGCCAGCAGAGCACAAACAAGCCAGCCCCAGCATTTT.

V and J are TRBV5-1 and TRBJ2-5; 14 bases match TRBD2. This CDR3 region has 16 residues. CDR1 is SGHRS and CDR2 is YFSETQ in the germline V gene. With V trimmed by 4 bases and J by 4 bases, 6 bases remained unmatched. The CDR3 is CASSPDGLAGGETQYF. DNA of the CDR3: TGCGCCAGCAGCCCGGACGGACTAGCGGGGGGAGAGACCCAGTACTTC. Using reference TRBV5-1 and TRBJ2-5 for the parts outside the CDR3, the full variable domain is KAGVTQTPRYLIKTRGQQVTLSCSPISGHRSVSWYQQTPGQGLQFLFEYFSETQRNKGNFPGRFSGRQFSNSRSEMNVSTLELGDSALYLCASSPDGLAGGETQYFGPGTRLLVL.

This chain connects TRBV2 to TRBJ1-4; D is uncertain. Trimming removed 9 bases at V and 2 bases at J, with 10 bases between. The CDR3 covers 13 residues. Germline V gene lookup returns CDR1 SNHLY and CDR2 FYNNEI. The CDR3 sequence: CASQGWTNEKLFF. The CDR3 bases are TGTGCCAGTCAAGGGTGGACTAATGAAAAACTGTTTTTT.

V is TRBV10-2 and J is TRBJ2-5; 8 nucleotides match TRBD1. Germline CDR1 reads WSHSY; CDR2 reads SAAADI. The V and J ends lost 6 bases and 2 bases, in that order; junction bases with no gene match: 2. CDR3 length: 13 residues. The CDR3 loop reads CASRTGGQETQYF. DNA for the CDR3: TGCGCCAGCAGAACAGGGGGACAAGAGACCCAGTACTTC.